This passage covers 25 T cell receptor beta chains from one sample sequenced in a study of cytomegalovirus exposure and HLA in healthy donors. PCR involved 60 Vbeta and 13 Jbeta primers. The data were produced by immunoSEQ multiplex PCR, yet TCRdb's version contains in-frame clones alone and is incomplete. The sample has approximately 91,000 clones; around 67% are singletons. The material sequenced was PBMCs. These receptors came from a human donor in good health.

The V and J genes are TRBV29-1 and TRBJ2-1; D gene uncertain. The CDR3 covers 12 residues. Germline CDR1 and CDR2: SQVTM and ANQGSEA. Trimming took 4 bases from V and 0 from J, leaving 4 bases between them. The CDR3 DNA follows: TGCAGCGTTGGGAGCTCCTACAATGAGCAGTTCTTC. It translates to CSVGSSYNEQFF.

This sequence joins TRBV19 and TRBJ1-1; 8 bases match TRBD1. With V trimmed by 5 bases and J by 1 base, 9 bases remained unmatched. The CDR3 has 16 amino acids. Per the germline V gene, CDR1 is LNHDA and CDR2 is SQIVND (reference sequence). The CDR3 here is CASSLGTGITNTEAFF. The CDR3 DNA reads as TGTGCCAGTAGTCTAGGGACAGGTATTACGAACACTGAAGCTTTCTTT.

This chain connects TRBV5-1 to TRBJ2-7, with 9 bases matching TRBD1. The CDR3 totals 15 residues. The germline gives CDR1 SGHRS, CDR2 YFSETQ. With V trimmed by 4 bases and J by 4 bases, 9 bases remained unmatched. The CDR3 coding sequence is TGCGCCAGCAGCCCGGGGACGGACAGGGGTTACGAGCAGTACTTC. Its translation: CASSPGTDRGYEQYF. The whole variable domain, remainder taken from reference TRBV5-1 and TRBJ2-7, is KAGVTQTPRYLIKTRGQQVTLSCSPISGHRSVSWYQQTPGQGLQFLFEYFSETQRNKGNFPGRFSGRQFSNSRSEMNVSTLELGDSALYLCASSPGTDRGYEQYFGPGTRLTVT.

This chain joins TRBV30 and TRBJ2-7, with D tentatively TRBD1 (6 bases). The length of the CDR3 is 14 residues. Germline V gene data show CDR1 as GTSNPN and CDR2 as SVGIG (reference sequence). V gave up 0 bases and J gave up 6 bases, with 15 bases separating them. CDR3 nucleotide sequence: TGTGCCTGGAGTGTGGTGGGGGCTCGGGCCGAGCAGTACTTC. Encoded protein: CAWSVVGARAEQYF.

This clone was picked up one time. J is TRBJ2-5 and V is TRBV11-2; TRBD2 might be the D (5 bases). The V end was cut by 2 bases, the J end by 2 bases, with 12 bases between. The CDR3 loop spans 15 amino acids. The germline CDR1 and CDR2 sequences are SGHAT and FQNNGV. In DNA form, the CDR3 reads TGTGCCAGCAGCTTATACGCGGCGGGTCAAGAGACCCAGTACTTC. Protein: CASSLYAAGQETQYF.

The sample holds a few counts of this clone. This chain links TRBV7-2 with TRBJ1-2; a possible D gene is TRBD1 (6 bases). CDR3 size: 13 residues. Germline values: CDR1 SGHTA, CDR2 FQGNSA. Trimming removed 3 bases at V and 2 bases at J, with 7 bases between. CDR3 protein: CASSFGTNYGYTF. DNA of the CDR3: TGTGCCAGCAGCTTCGGGACAAACTATGGCTACACCTTC.

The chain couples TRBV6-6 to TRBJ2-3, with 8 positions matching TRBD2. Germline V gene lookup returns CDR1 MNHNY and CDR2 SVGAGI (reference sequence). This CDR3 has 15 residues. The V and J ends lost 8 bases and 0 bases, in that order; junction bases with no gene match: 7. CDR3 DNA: TGTGCCAGCGAGTCGGGGGGGCCTAGCACAGATACGCAGTATTTT. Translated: CASESGGPSTDTQYF.

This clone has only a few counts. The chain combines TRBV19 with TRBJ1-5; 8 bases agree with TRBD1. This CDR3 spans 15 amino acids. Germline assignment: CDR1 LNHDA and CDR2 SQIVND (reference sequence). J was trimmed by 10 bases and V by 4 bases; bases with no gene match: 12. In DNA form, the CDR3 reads TGTGCCAGTAGTAACCAGGGGGCCAAGGTGGGTCCCCAGCATTTT. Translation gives CASSNQGAKVGPQHF.

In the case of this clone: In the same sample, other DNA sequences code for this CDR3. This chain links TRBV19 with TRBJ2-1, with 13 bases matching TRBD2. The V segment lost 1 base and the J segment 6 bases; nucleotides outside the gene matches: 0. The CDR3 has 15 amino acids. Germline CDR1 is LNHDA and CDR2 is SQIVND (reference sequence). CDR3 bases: TGTGCCAGTAGTATAGGACTAGCGGGGGGCAATGAGCAGTTCTTC. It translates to CASSIGLAGGNEQFF.

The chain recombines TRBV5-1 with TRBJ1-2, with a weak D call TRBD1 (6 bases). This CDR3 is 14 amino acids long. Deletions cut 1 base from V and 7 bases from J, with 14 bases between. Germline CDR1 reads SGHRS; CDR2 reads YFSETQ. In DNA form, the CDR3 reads TGCGCCAGCAGCTTGCCGAGACAGGACAGTGGCTACACCTTC. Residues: CASSLPRQDSGYTF. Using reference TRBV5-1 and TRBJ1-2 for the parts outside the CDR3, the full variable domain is KAGVTQTPRYLIKTRGQQVTLSCSPISGHRSVSWYQQTPGQGLQFLFEYFSETQRNKGNFPGRFSGRQFSNSRSEMNVSTLELGDSALYLCASSLPRQDSGYTFGSGTRLTVV.

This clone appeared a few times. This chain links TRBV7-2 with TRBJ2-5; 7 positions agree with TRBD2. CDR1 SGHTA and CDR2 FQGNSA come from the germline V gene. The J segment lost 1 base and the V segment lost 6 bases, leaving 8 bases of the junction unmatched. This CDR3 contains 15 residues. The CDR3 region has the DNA TGTGCCAGCAGTTCGAAGCGGGGAACCCAAGAGACCCAGTACTTC. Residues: CASSSKRGTQETQYF.

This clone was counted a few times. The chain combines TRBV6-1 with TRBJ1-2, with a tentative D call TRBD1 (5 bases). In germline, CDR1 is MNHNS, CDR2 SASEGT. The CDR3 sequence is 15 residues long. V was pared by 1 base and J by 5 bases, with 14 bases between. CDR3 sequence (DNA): TGTGCCAGCAGTGAAGATCCCGGGGGATGGTATGGCTACACCTTC. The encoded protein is CASSEDPGGWYGYTF.

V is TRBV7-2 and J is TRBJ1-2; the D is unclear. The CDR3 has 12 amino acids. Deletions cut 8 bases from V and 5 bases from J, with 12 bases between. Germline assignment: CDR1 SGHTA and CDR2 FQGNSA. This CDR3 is CASGSSPYGYTF. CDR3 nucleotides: TGTGCCAGCGGATCTAGTCCGTATGGCTACACCTTC.

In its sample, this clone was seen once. The CDR3 region has the DNA TGTGCCAGCTCACGGCCAGGGTCTAATCGTGTCGGGGAGCTGTTTTTT. The encoded protein is CASSRPGSNRVGELFF. The chain is built from TRBV18 and TRBJ2-2; D is possibly TRBD1 (5 bases). This CDR3 spans 16 amino acids. Germline values: CDR1 KGHSH, CDR2 LQKENI. Trimming stripped 4 bases from V and 7 bases from J, with 19 bases between.

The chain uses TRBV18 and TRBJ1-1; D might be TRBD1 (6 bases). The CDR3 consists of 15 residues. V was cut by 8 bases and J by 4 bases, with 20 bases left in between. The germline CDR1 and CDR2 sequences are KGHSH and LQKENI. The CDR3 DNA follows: TGTGCCAGCACCTCCGGGACAAGGGCGGGCACTGAAGCTTTCTTT. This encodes CASTSGTRAGTEAFF.

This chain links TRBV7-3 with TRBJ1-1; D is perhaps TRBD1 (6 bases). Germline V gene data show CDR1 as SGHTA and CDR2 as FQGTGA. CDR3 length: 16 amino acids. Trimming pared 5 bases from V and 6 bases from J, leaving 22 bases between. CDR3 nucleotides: TGTGCCAGCAGCCGGGGGGGGCTGGGTGGTTCATCTGAAGCTTTCTTT. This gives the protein CASSRGGLGGSSEAFF.

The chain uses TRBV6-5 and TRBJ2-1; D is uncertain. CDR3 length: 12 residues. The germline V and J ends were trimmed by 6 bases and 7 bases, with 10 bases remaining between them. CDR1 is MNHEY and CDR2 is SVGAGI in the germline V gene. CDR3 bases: TGTGCCAGCAGGGCCGACTTGAATGAGCAGTTCTTC. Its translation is CASRADLNEQFF.

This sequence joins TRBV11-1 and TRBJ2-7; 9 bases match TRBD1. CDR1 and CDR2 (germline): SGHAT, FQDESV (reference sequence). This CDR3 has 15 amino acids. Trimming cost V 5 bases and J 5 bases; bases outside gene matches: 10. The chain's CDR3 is CASSAGTGKPDEQYF. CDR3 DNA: TGTGCCAGCAGCGCCGGGACAGGGAAACCCGACGAGCAGTACTTC.

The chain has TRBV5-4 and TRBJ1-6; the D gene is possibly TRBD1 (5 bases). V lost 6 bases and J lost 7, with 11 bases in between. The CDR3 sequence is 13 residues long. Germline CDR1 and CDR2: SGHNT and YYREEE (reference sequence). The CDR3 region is CASKDTTNSPLHF. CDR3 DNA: TGTGCCAGCAAGGACACCACCAATTCACCCCTCCACTTT.

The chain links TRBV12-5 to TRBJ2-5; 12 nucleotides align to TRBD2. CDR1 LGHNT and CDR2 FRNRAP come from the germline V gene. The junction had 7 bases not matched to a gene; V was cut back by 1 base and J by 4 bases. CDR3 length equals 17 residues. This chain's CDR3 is CASGLGLAGARGETQYF. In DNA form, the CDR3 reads TGTGCTAGTGGTTTGGGACTAGCGGGGGCAAGGGGAGAGACCCAGTACTTC.

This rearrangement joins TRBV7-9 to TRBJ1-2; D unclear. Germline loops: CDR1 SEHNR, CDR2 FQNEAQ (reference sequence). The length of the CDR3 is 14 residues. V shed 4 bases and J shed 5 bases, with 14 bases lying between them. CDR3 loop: CASSSIQVAYGYTF. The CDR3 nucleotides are TGTGCCAGCAGCTCGATCCAGGTCGCTTATGGCTACACCTTC. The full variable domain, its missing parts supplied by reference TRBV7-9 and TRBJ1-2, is DTGVSQNPRHKITKRGQNVTFRCDPISEHNRLYWYRQTLGQGPEFLTYFQNEAQLEKSRLLSDRFSAERPKGSFSTLEIQRTEQGDSAMYLCASSSIQVAYGYTFGSGTRLTVV.

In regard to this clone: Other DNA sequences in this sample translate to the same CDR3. The CDR3: CASSLGGQNYGYTF. The CDR3 DNA reads as TGCGCCAGCAGCTTGGGCGGACAGAACTATGGCTACACCTTC. The rearrangement links TRBV5-1 to TRBJ1-2; tentative D call: TRBD1 (6 bases). The CDR3 length is 14 residues. The germline V and J ends were trimmed by 0 bases and 2 bases, with 8 bases remaining between them. Germline CDR1 is SGHRS and CDR2 is YFSETQ.

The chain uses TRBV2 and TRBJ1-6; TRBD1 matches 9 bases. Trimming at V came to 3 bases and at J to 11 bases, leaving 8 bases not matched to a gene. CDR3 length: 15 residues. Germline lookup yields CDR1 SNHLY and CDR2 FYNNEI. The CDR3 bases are TGTGCCAGCAGTGATGGGACAGGGAGTAGACCACCCCTCCACTTT. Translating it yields CASSDGTGSRPPLHF.

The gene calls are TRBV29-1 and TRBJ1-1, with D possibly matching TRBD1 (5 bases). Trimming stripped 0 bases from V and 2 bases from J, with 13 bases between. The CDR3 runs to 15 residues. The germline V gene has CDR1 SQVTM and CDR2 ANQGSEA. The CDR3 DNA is TGCAGCGTTGAAGAACCCAGGGTGGCTAACACTGAAGCTTTCTTT. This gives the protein CSVEEPRVANTEAFF.

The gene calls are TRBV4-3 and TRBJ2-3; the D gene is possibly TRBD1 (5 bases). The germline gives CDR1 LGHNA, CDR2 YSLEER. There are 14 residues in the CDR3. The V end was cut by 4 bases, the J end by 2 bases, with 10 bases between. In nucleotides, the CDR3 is TGCGCCAGCAGCCTGAGACAGAACACAGATACGCAGTATTTT. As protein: CASSLRQNTDTQYF.